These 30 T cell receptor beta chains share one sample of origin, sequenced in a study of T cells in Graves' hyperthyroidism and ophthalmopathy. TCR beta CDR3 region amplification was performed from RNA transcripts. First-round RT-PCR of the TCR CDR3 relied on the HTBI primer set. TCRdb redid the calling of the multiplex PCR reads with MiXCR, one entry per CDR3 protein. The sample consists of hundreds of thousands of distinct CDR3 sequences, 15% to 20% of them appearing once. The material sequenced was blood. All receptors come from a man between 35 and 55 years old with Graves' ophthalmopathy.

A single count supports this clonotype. CDR3 in amino acids: CASSAGWTSGGHNEQFF. CDR3 coding DNA: TGTGCCAGCAGCGCAGGATGGACTAGCGGGGGGCACAATGAGCAGTTCTTC. The J gene is TRBJ2-1, the V gene TRBV9; TRBD2 matches 14 bases. Per germline, CDR1 SGDLS and CDR2 YYNGEE. The trim removed 3 bases at V and 5 bases at J, leaving 7 bases unmatched. This CDR3 is built from 17 residues.

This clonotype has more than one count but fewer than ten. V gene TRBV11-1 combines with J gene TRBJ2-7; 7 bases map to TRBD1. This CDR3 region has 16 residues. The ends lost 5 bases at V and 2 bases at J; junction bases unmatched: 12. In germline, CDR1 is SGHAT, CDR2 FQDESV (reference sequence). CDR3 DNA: TGTGCCAGCAGCCCTCCCGGGACAGTGGTTACCTACGAGCAGTACTTC. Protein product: CASSPPGTVVTYEQYF.

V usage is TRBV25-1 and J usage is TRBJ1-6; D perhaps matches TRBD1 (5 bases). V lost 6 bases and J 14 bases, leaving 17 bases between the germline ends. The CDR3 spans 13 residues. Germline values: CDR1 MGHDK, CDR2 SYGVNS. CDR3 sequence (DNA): TGTGCCAGCAGCCTACCTCGACTAGGGGCCCTCCACTTT. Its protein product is CASSLPRLGALHF.

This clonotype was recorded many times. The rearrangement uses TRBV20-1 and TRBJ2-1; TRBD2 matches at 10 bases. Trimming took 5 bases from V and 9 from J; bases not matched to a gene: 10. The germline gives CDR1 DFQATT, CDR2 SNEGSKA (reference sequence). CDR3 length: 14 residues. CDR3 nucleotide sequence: TGCAGTGCTGAGGGGACTAGCGATCCACGTGAGCAGTTCTTC. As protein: CSAEGTSDPREQFF.

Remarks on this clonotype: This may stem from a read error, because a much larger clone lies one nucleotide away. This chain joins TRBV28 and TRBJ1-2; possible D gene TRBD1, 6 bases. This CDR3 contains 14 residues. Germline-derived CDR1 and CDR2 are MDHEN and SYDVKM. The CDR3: CASIWGRGVSGYAF. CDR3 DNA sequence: TGTGCCAGCATTTGGGGGCGCGGGGTCTCTGGCTACGCCTTC.

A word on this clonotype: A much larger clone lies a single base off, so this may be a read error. The CDR3 bases are TGTGCCAGCAGTTTCGGGGTTTCAACTGAAGCTCTCTTT. It specifies CASSFGVSTEALF. V is TRBV27 and J is TRBJ1-1, with no clear D. The CDR3 loop spans 13 amino acids. In germline, CDR1 is MNHEY, CDR2 SMNVEV (reference sequence).

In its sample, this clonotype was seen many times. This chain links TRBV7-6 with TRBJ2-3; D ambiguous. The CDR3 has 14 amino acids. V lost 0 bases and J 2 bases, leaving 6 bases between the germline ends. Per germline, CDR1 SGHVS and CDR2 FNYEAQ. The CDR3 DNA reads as TGTGCCAGCAGCTTAGCCCACTCCACAGATACGCAGTATTTT. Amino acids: CASSLAHSTDTQYF.

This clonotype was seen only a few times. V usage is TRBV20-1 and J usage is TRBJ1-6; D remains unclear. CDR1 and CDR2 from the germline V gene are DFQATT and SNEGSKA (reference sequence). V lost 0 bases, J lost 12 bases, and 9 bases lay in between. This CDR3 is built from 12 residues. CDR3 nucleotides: TGCAGTGCTAGAGACATTGCCGAACCCCTCCACTTT. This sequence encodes CSARDIAEPLHF.

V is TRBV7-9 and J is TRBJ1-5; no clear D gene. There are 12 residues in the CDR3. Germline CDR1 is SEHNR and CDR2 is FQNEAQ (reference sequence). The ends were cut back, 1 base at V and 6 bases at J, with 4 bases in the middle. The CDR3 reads CASSLESQPQHF. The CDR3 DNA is TGTGCCAGCAGCTTAGAGTCTCAGCCCCAGCATTTT.

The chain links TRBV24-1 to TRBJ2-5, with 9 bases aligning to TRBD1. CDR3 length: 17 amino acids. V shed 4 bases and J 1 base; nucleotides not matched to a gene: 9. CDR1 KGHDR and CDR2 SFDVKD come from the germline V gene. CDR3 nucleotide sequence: TGTGCCACCAGTGAACACTCCGGGACAGGGCGCCAAGAGACCCAGTACTTC. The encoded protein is CATSEHSGTGRQETQYF.

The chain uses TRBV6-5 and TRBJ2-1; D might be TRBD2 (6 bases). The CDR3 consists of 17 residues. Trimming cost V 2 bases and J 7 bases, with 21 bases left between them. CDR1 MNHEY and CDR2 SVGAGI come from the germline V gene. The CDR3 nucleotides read TGTGCCAGCAGTTACGGTGATGCGGGAAAGATTGGAAATGAGCAGTTCTTC. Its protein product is CASSYGDAGKIGNEQFF.

The CDR3 DNA reads as TGTGCCAGCAGCCTATCAGGAGGTGGCTCCTACGAGCAGTACTTC. Amino acids: CASSLSGGGSYEQYF. The chain joins TRBV4-2 to TRBJ2-7; the D gene is possibly TRBD2 (5 bases). Germline V CDR1 and CDR2: LGHNA, YNFKEQ. Trimming left V 4 bases short and J 0 bases short, with 13 bases between. CDR3 length equals 15 residues.

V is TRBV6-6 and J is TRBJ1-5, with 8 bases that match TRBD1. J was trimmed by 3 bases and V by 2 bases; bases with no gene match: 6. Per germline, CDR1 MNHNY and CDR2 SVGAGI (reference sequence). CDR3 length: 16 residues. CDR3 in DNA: TGTGCCAGCAGTTACCGCGGACAGGGAGACAATCAGCCCCAGCATTTT. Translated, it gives CASSYRGQGDNQPQHF.

The CDR3 nucleotides read TGTGCCAGCTCACGACAGAATGGCTACACCTTC. Amino acids: CASSRQNGYTF. V and J are TRBV18 and TRBJ1-2, with a weak D call TRBD1 (5 bases). Germline V gene lookup returns CDR1 KGHSH and CDR2 LQKENI. Trimming removed 4 bases from V and 6 bases from J, with 6 bases in between. The CDR3 extends over 11 amino acids.

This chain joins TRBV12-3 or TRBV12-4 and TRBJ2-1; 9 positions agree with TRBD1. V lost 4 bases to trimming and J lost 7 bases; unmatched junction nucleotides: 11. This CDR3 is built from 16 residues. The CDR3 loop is CASSSGQGPGVNEQFF. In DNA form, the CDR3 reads TGTGCCAGCAGTTCGGGACAGGGCCCAGGTGTGAATGAGCAGTTCTTC.

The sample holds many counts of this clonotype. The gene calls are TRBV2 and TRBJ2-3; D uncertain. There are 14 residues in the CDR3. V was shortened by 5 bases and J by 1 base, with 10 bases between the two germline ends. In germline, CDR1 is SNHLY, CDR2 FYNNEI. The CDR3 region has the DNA TGTGCCAGCAGTCCTGACTCCCGCACAGATACGCAGTATTTT. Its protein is CASSPDSRTDTQYF.

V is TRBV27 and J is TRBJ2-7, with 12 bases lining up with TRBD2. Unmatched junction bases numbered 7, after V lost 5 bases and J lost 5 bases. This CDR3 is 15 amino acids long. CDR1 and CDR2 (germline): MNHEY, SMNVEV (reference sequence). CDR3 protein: CASSPHLAGGNEQYF. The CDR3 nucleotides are TGTGCCAGCAGTCCCCATCTAGCGGGAGGGAACGAGCAGTACTTC.

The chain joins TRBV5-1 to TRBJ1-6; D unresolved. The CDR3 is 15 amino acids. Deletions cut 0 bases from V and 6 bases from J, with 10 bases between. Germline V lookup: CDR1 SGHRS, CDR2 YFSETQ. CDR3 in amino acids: CASSLGTGSNSPLHF. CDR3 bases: TGCGCCAGCAGCTTGGGCACGGGCAGTAATTCACCCCTCCACTTT. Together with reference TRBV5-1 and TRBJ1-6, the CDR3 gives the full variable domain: KAGVTQTPRYLIKTRGQQVTLSCSPISGHRSVSWYQQTPGQGLQFLFEYFSETQRNKGNFPGRFSGRQFSNSRSEMNVSTLELGDSALYLCASSLGTGSNSPLHFGNGTRLTVT.

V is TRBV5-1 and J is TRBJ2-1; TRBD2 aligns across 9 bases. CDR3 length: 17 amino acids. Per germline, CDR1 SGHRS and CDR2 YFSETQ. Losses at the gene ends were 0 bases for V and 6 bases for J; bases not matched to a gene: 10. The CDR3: CASSLVTSGLPSNEQFF. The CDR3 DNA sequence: TGCGCCAGCAGCTTGGTGACTAGCGGCCTCCCGAGCAATGAGCAGTTCTTC. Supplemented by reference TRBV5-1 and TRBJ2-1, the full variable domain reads KAGVTQTPRYLIKTRGQQVTLSCSPISGHRSVSWYQQTPGQGLQFLFEYFSETQRNKGNFPGRFSGRQFSNSRSEMNVSTLELGDSALYLCASSLVTSGLPSNEQFFGPGTRLTVL.

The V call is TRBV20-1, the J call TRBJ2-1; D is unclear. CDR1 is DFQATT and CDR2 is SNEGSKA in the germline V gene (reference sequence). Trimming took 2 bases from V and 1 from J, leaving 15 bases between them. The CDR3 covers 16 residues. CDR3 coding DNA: TGCAGTGCTAGACCCCGGGCCCGAGGTTCCTACAATGAGCAGTTCTTC. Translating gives CSARPRARGSYNEQFF.

In nucleotides, the CDR3 is TGTGCCAGCAGCGTAGACACAGGTCTTGAAGCTTTCTTT. Amino acid sequence: CASSVDTGLEAFF. The rearrangement uses TRBV6-1 and TRBJ1-1; possible D gene TRBD1, 5 bases. The germline gives CDR1 MNHNS, CDR2 SASEGT. V was clipped by 6 bases and J by 7 bases, with 15 bases between them. The CDR3 spans 13 residues.

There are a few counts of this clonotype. The DNA for the CDR3 is TGTGCCTGGAACCTTAATAGCTACGAGCAGTACTTC. This gives the protein CAWNLNSYEQYF. This rearrangement joins TRBV30 to TRBJ2-7; D gene unclear. Germline-derived CDR1 and CDR2 are GTSNPN and SVGIG (reference sequence). The CDR3 spans 12 residues. V was pared by 4 bases and J by 3 bases, with 10 bases between.

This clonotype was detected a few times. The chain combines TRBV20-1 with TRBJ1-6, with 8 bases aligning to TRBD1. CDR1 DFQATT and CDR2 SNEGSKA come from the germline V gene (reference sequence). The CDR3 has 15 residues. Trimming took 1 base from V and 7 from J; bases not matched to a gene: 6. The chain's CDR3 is CSARVPGGRNSPLHF. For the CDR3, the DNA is TGCAGTGCTAGAGTCCCAGGGGGCCGGAATTCACCCCTCCACTTT.

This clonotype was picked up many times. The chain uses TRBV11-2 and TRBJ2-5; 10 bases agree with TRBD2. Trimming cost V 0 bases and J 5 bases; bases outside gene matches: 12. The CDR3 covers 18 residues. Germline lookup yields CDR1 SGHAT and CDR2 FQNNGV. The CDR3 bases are TGTGCCAGCAGCTTAGAGTGGCTAGCGGGAGATCGGGAGGAGACCCAGTACTTC. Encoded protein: CASSLEWLAGDREETQYF.

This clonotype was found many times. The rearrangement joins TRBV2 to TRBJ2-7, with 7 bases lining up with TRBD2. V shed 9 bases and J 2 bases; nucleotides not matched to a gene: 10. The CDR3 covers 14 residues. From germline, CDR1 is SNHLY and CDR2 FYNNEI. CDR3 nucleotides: TGTGCCAGTAGATCCGTCGGGGGGACCTACGAGCAGTACTTC. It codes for CASRSVGGTYEQYF.

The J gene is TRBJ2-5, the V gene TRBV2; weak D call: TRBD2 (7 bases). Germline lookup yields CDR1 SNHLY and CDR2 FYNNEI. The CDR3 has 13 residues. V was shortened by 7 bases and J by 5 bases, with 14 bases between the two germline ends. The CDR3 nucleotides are TGTGCCAGCAAGGGGGGGGAGGGGGAGACCCAGTACTTC. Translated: CASKGGEGETQYF.

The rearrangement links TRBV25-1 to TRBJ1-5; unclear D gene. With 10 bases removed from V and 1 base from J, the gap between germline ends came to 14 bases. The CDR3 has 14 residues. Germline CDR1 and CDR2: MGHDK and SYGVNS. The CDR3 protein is CATPKITSNQPQHF. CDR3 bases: TGTGCCACCCCTAAAATCACAAGCAATCAGCCCCAGCATTTT. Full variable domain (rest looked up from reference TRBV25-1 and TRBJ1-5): EADIYQTPRYLVIGTGKKITLECSQTMGHDKMYWYQQDPGMELHLIHYSYGVNSTEKGDLSSESTVSRIRTEHFPLTLESARPSHTSQYLCATPKITSNQPQHFGDGTRLSIL.

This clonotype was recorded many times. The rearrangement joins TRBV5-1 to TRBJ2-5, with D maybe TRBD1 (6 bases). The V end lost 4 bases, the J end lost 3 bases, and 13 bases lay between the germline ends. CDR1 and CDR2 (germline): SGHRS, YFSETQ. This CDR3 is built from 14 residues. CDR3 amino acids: CASSPGTTKETQYF. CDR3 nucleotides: TGCGCCAGCAGCCCCGGGACAACAAAAGAGACCCAGTACTTC.

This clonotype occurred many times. The DNA of the CDR3 is TGTGCCAGCAGCCTTACAGGGGCCGGAGCTTTCTTT. Its translation is CASSLTGAGAFF. The rearrangement joins TRBV3-1 to TRBJ1-1; TRBD1 matches at 7 bases. Looked up from germline, CDR1 is LGHDT and CDR2 is YNNKEL (reference sequence). The J segment lost 10 bases and the V segment lost 4 bases, leaving 6 bases of the junction unmatched. This CDR3 region has 12 residues.

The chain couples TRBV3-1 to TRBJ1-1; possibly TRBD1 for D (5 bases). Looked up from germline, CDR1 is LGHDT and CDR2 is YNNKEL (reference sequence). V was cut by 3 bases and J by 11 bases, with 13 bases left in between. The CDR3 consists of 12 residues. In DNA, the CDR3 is TGTGCCAGCAGCCACTGGGCAGGGTGGGCTTTCTTT. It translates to CASSHWAGWAFF.